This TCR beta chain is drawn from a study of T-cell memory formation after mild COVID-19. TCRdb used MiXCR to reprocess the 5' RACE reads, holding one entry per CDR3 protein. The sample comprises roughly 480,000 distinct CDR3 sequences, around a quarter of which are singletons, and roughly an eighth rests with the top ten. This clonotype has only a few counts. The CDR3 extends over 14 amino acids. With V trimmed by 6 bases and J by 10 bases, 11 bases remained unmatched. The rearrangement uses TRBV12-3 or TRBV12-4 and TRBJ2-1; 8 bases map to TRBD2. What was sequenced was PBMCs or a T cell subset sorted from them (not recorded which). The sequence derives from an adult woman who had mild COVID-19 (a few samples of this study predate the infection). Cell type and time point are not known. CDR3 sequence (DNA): TGTGCCAGCAGCTCGGGACTAGGAATTTCCGAGCAGTTCTTC. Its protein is CASSSGLGISEQFF.